This T cell receptor beta chain was sequenced during a study of T cells in Graves' hyperthyroidism and ophthalmopathy (dated by TCRdb to the late 2010s). About the full investigation: Peripheral blood was sampled at the time of initial diagnosis, prior to any treatment. To identify distinguishing TCR V-J signatures, a discovery cohort of around 100 patients was used, comprising roughly 45 with Graves' ophthalmopathy and approximately 57 with stable Graves' hyperthyroidism. The paper reports TCR Vbeta CDR3 sequencing of over 130 peripheral blood samples: 40 or so ophthalmopathy, about 75 hyperthyroidism and 17 progressor patients. In addition, the study compared T-cell repertoires in thyroid tissue and in blood from roughly 6 Graves' hyperthyroidism patients. An independent validation cohort of fewer than 20 hyperthyroidism patients and 17 patients who later progressed to ophthalmopathy tested prospective prediction of ophthalmopathy. The approximately 90 discovery patients were randomly split 7:3 into training and test sets. After blood sampling, hyperthyroidism patients were treated with methimazole at a starting dose of 30 mg daily, and ophthalmopathy patients were treated with high-dose intravenous methylprednisolone. What the study reported, not specific to this receptor: Most expanded thyroid clonotypes (frequency above 0.001) were also detected in blood, suggesting blood repertoires may reflect thyroid immune responses. In validation, the model predicted progression to ophthalmopathy with over 60% sensitivity and over 72% specificity, a median of 6.5 months before onset. Sample size was not statistically predetermined, and blinding of investigators to group allocation was not performed. Ophthalmopathy was separated from stable hyperthyroidism by a 13 V-J signature model, with approximately 85% sensitivity and approximately 84% specificity obtained in cross-validation and 80%/75% obtained in testing.

The TCR beta CDR3 regions were amplified from the RNA transcripts. The TCR CDR3 was subjected to a first round of RT-PCR using the HTBI primer set and the Qiagen OneStep RT-PCR kit. Libraries were constructed in a second round of multiplex PCR, after which size selection and purification were carried out. Libraries were sequenced paired-end with 100 bp reads on an Illumina HiSeq2000. The original pipeline was this. Raw data were processed with SOAPnuke, discarding reads with adapters, uncalled bases, mean Phred below 15, or no exact constant-primer or identifier match. High-quality paired reads were merged using COPE v1.2.5, and each unique nucleotide sequence was defined as a clonotype. Clonotypes were aligned to IMGT TRBV, TRBD and TRBJ reference segments using MiTCR v1.1. The analysis was restricted to V-J combinations with a frequency above 0.0001, which together covered 99.2% of the repertoires. The TCS score was defined as the ratio of F50 (clonal expansion) to E x V (chaos), calculated using BLOSUM62-based TCRdist between CDR3 peptides within each V-J. Welch's t-statistics and random forest reduced fewer than 600 V-J features to about 13, which were used in a naive Bayes classifier (R e1071). The public reads were run again by TCRdb, first through fastp at Q25 and then through MiXCR, and only productive beta chains were kept. CDR3 protein duplicates are merged, each entry listing the most common genes and DNA. The V and J calls shown here were made by TCRdb, not taken from the authors' results. The sample records hundreds of thousands of distinct CDR3 sequences, roughly 15% of which are singletons. Together, the top ten hold roughly a tenth of the sample.

Stable Graves' hyperthyroidism was defined as no progression to ophthalmopathy during 18 months of follow-up. Hyperthyroidism patients were aged 18 to 65 years and newly diagnosed, with disease duration of less than 2 months. Any patient with an uncontrolled infection, another autoimmune disease, pregnancy or lactation was excluded. Diagnoses relied on clinical symptoms, serum thyroxine and TRAb, thyroid ultrasound and orbital computed tomography. Ficoll-Paque density gradient centrifugation was used to isolate PBMCs from approximately 10 ml of fresh peripheral blood. Trizol reagent was used to extract total RNA, and RNA quality was then checked on an Agilent 2100 Bioanalyzer. Note on this clonotype: Its antigen is still unknown. A much larger clone differs by one base, so this may be a read error. The CDR3 does not close with the conserved phenylalanine or tryptophan, likely indicating a read error.

The sample comprised blood. The clonotype comes from a woman between 18 and 30 years old with Graves' hyperthyroidism.

At the DNA level, the sequence is TGTGCCAGCTCACCATGGCAGGGGGCGATCGAGCAGTACCTC. This sequence encodes CASSPWQGAIEQYL. The rearrangement combines TRBV18 with TRBJ2-7, with 8 junctional bases fitting TRBD1. Per the germline V gene, KGHSH is the CDR1 and LQKENI is the CDR2. With termini counted, the CDR3 has 14 amino acids. Of the read, only the CDR3 DNA is kept; its 42 bases are in frame from base 1. Germline trimming amounts to 2 bases on V and 6 bases on J, with 6 as the count of junction bases outside the gene matches.